Listed below are T cell receptor beta chains from one sample, sequenced in a study of sequential checkpoint blockade in melanoma. Profiled with immunoSEQ multiplex PCR; TCRdb holds only in-frame clones, not every one. The sample has under 20,000 clones; roughly 82% are singletons. Sequenced here: CD8+ T cells sorted from blood (inferred from file names), sampled from a patient given nivolumab and ipilimumab in sequence. The receptors were gathered from a human donor with melanoma. Both conserved end residues are trimmed from each CDR3. Each record gives: J gene, V gene, CDR3 length, CDR3 protein.

TRBJ2-1,TRBV6-5,11,ASSARFDGEQF
TRBJ2-6,TRBV29-1,14,SVEIGTGDGANVLT
TRBJ1-1,TRBV11-2,12,ASSLDAGNTEAF
TRBJ2-1,TRBV9,14,ASSVEASGSGNEQF
TRBJ1-5,TRBV27,15,ASRAGTGVGNNQPQH
TRBJ2-5,TRBV19,12,ASSQAISGETQY
TRBJ1-1,TRBV5-1,12,ASSFGGGGTEAF
TRBJ2-2,TRBV7-9,14,ASSFTYRGRTGELF
TRBJ1-2,TRBV13,12,ASSGGDRDYGYT
TRBJ1-2,TRBV30,10,AWKTGNYGYT
TRBJ2-1,TRBV18,14,ASSSPWTGAGNEQF
TRBJ2-2,TRBV7-8,13,ASSLYGSGTGELF
TRBJ2-2,TRBV5-4,13,ASSLLREGTGELF